Below, 5 T cell receptor beta chains from the same sample are listed, as sequenced in a study of shared clonotypes between healthy human individuals (dated by TCRdb to 2020 to 2022). The receptor library was made with the immunoSEQ multiplex PCR assay. The clones in this table, taken by TCRdb from immuneACCESS, are in-frame only. Not every clone is retained; where verified, under half of the shortfall comes from an unresolved V gene, and the cause of the rest is unknown. The sample table shows 550,000 to 750,000 clones, and just under 97% are seen once. The ten largest account for 0.09% to 0.13% of the sample. CD8 naive samples were CD45RO-negative cells positively selected for CCR7, giving a CD45RA+CCR7+ population that excluded TemRA cells. Sequencing input: naive CD8+ T cells sorted from blood. Per the publication, the cell subset or site label means: CD45RA+CCR7+. These receptors all come from a woman aged 25 to 39 in good health.

The chain links TRBV7-2 to TRBJ2-2, with TRBD2 matching over 9 bases. The CDR3 extends over 15 amino acids. Per germline, CDR1 SGHTA and CDR2 FQGNSA. The ends lost 6 bases at V and 5 bases at J; junction bases unmatched: 7. CDR3 sequence: CASSWAGGPTGELFF. CDR3 nucleotides: TGTGCCAGCAGTTGGGCGGGAGGGCCTACCGGGGAGCTGTTTTTT.

The chain employs TRBV5-6 and TRBJ2-4, with a possible D match to TRBD1 (5 bases). The CDR3 has 13 amino acids. The germline V and J ends were trimmed by 4 bases and 3 bases, with 8 bases remaining between them. Germline CDR1 and CDR2: SGHDT and YYEEEE. CDR3 DNA: TGTGCCAGCAGCCCCGACAGCAAAAACATTCAGTACTTC. It specifies CASSPDSKNIQYF.

The chain employs TRBV19 and TRBJ2-7; 7 bases map to TRBD1. This CDR3 has 16 amino acids. The ends lost 0 bases at V and 5 bases at J; junction bases unmatched: 10. Germline-derived CDR1 and CDR2 are LNHDA and SQIVND (reference sequence). In nucleotides, the CDR3 is TGTGCCAGTAGTATAGATCTCGAGACAGGGCAGCACGAGCAGTACTTC. Protein sequence: CASSIDLETGQHEQYF.

This chain joins TRBV15 and TRBJ2-7; TRBD1 matches 7 bases. V shed 0 bases and J 4 bases; nucleotides not matched to a gene: 6. CDR1 is LNHNV and CDR2 is YYDKDF in the germline V gene (reference sequence). This CDR3 is 15 amino acids long. Here the CDR3 reads CATSRDRQGSYEQYF. CDR3 DNA: TGTGCCACCAGCAGAGATCGACAGGGCAGTTACGAGCAGTACTTC.

This chain uses TRBV2 with TRBJ2-1; 10 nucleotides align to TRBD2. The CDR3 is 16 amino acids. Losses at the gene ends were 6 bases for V and 5 bases for J; bases not matched to a gene: 10. The germline gives CDR1 SNHLY, CDR2 FYNNEI. The CDR3 sequence: CASRDTGTSVDNEQFF. Written as DNA, the CDR3 is TGTGCCAGCAGGGACACCGGGACTAGCGTCGACAATGAGCAGTTCTTC.